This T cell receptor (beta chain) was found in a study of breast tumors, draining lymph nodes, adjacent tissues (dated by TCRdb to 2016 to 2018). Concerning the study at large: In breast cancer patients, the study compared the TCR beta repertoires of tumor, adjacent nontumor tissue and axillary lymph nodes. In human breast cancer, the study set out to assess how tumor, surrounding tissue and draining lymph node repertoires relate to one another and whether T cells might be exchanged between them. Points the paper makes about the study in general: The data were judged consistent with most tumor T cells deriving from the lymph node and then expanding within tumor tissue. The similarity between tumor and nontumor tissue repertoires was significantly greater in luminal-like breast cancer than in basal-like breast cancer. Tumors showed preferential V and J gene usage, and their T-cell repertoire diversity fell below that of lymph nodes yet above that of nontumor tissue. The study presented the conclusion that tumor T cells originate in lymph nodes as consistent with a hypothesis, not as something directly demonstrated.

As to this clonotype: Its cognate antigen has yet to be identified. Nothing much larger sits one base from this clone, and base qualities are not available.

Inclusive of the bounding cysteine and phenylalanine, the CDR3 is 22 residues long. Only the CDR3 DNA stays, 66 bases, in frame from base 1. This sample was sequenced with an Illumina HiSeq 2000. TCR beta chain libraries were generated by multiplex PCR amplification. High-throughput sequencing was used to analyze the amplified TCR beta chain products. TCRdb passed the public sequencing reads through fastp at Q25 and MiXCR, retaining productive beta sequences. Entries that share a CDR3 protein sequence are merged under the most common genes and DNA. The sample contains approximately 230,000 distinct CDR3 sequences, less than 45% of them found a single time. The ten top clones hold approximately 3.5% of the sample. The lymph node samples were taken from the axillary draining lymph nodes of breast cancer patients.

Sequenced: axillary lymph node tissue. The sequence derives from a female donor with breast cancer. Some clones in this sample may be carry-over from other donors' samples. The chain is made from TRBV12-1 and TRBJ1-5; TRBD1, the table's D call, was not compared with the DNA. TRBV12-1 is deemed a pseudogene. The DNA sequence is TGTGCCAGCAGCTTTGATCCCCCTGGGGCAGGGTCCCACCAGTGGTCGAATCAGCCCCAGCATTTT. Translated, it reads CASSFDPPGAGSHQWSNQPQHF.